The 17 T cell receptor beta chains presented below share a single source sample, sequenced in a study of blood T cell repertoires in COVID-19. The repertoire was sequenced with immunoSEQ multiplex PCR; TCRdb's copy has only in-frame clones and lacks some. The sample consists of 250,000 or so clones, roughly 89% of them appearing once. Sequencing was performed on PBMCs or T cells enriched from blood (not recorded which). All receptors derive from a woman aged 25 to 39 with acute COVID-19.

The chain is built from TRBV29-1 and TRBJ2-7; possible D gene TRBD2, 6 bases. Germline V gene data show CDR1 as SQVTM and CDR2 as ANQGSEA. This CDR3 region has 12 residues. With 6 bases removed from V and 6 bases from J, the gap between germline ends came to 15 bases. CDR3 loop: CSVGRDSSEQYF. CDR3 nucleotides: TGCAGCGTGGGACGGGACTCAAGCGAGCAGTACTTC.

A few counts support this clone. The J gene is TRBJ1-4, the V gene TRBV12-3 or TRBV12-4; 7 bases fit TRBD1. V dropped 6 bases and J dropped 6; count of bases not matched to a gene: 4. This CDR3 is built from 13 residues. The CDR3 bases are TGTGCCAGCAGACCAGGGGGAGATGAAAAACTGTTTTTT. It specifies CASRPGGDEKLFF.

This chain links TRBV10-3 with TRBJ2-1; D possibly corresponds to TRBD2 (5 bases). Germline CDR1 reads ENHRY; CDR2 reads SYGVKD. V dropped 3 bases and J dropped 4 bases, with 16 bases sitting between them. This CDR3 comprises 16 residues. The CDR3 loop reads CAISEGGDPRYNEQFF. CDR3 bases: TGTGCCATCAGTGAAGGAGGCGACCCCCGTTACAATGAGCAGTTCTTC.

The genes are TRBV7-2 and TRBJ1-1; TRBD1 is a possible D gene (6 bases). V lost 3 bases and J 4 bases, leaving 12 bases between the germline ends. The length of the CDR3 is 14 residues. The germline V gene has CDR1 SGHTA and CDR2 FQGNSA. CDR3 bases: TGTGCCAGCAGCTTCAGGGGCGACACCACTGAAGCTTTCTTT. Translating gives CASSFRGDTTEAFF.

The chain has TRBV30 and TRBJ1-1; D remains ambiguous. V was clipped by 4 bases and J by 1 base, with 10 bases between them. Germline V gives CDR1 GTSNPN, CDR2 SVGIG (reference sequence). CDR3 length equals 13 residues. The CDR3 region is CAWMRHRNTEAFF. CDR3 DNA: TGTGCCTGGATGCGTCACAGGAACACTGAAGCTTTCTTT.

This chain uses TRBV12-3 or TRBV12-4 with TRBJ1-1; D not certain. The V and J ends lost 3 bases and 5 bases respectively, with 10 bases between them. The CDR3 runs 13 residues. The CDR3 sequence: CASSFDKMTEAFF. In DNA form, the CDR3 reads TGTGCCAGCAGTTTTGACAAAATGACTGAAGCTTTCTTT.

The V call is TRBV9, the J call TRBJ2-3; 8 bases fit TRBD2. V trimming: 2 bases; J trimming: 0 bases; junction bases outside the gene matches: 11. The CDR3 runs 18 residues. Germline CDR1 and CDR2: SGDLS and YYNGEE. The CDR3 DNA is TGTGCCAGCAGCGTCGACCCCCGGGGGGGGCCTAGCACAGATACGCAGTATTTT. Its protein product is CASSVDPRGGPSTDTQYF.

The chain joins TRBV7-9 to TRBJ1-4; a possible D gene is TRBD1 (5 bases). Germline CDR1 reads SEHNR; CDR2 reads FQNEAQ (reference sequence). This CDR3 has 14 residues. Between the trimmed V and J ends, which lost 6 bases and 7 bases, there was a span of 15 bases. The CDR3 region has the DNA TGTGCCAGCAGTCTCCAACAGGATTTTGAAAAACTGTTTTTT. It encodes CASSLQQDFEKLFF.

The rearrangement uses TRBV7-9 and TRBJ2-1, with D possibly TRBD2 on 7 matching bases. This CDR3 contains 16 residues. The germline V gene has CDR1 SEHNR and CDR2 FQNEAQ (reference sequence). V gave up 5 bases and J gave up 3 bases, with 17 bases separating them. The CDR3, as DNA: TGTGCCAGCAGCCTCCCTCGGGGGGCAGGCTACAATGAGCAGTTCTTC. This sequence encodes CASSLPRGAGYNEQFF.

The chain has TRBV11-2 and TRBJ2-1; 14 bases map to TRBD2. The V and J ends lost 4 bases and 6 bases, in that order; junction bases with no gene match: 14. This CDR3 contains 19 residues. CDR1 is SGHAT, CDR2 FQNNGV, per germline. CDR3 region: CASSSATRTSGGLRNEQFF. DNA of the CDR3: TGTGCCAGCAGCTCAGCGACACGGACTAGCGGGGGGTTACGCAATGAGCAGTTCTTC.

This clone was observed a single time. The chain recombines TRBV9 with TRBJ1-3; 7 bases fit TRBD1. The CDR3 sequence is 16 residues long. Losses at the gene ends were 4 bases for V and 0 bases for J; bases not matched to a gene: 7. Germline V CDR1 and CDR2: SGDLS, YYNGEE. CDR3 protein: CASSISGTASGNTIYF. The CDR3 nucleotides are TGTGCCAGCAGCATTTCCGGGACAGCCTCTGGAAACACCATATATTTT.

CDR3: CASSQEGQAEGYTF. DNA of the CDR3: TGCGCCAGCAGCCAAGAAGGACAGGCTGAGGGCTACACCTTC. The V call is TRBV4-1, the J call TRBJ1-2; TRBD1 matches at 7 bases. J gave up 8 bases and V 0 bases, and 6 bases lay outside the gene matches. The CDR3 length is 14 residues. CDR1 and CDR2 (germline): MGHRA, YSYEKL.

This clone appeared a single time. DNA for the CDR3: TGTGCCAGCAGCTTGTTTTCGGTAGCAACTAATGAAAAACTGTTTTTT. Encoded protein: CASSLFSVATNEKLFF. The chain has TRBV5-4 and TRBJ1-4; D uncertain. In germline, CDR1 is SGHNT, CDR2 YYREEE (reference sequence). The CDR3 length is 16 residues. The ends were cut back, 1 base at V and 0 bases at J, with 10 bases in the middle.

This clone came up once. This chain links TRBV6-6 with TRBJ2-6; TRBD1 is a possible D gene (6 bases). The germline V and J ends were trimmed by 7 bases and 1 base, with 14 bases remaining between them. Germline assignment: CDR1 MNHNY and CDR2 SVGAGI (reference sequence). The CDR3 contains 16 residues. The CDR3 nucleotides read TGTGCCAGCACTGGCCAGGGGCTGTCTGGGGCCAACGTCCTGACTTTC. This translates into CASTGQGLSGANVLTF.

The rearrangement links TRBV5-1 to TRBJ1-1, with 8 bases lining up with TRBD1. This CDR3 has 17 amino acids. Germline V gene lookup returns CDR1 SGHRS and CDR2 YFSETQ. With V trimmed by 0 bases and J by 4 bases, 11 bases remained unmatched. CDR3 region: CASSLGAGGLVGTEAFF. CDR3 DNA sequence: TGCGCCAGCAGCTTGGGGGCAGGGGGCCTGGTCGGCACTGAAGCTTTCTTT.

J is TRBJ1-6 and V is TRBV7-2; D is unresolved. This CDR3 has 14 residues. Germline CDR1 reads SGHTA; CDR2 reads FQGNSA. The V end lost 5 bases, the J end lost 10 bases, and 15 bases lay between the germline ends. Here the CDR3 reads CASSPRPGSSPLHF. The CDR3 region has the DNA TGTGCCAGCAGCCCCAGGCCAGGTTCATCACCCCTCCACTTT. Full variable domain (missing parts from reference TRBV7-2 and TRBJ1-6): GAGVSQSPSNKVTEKGKDVELRCDPISGHTALYWYRQSLGQGLEFLIYFQGNSAPDKSGLPSDRFSAERTGGSVSTLTIQRTQQEDSAVYLCASSPRPGSSPLHFGNGTRLTVT.

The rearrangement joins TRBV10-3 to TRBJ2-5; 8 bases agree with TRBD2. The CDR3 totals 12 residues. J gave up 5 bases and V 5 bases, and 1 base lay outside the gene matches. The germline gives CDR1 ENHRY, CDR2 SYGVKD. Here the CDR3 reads CAISRGGETQYF. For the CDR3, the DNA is TGTGCCATCAGTCGGGGGGGGGAGACCCAGTACTTC.